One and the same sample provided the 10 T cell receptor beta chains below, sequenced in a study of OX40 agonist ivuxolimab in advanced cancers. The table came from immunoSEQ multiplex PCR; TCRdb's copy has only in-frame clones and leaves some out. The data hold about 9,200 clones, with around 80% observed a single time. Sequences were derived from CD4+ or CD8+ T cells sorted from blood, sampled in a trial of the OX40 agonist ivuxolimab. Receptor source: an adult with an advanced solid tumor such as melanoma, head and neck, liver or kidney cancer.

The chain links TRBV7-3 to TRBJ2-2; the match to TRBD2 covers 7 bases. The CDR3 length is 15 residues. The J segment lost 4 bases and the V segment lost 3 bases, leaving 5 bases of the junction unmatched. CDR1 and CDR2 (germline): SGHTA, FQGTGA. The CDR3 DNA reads TGTGCCAGCAGCTTCCCTATAGCGGGCACCGGGGAGCTGTTTTTT. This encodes CASSFPIAGTGELFF. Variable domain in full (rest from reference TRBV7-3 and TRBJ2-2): GAGVSQTPSNKVTEKGKYVELRCDPISGHTALYWYRQSLGQGPEFLIYFQGTGAADDSGLPNDRFFAVRPEGSVSTLKIQRTERGDSAVYLCASSFPIAGTGELFFGEGSRLTVL.

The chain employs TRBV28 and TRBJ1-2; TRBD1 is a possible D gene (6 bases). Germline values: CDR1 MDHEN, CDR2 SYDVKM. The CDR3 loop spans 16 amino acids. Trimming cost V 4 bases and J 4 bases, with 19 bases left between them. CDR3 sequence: CASSSPGGGILYGYTF. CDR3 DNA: TGTGCCAGCAGTTCACCCGGGGGCGGGATCCTCTATGGCTACACCTTC.

The CDR3 nucleotides are TGTGCCAGCAGCGCCCGTACAGGGAGGAACACTGAAGCTTTCTTT. Translated: CASSARTGRNTEAFF. This chain links TRBV9 with TRBJ1-1; D might be TRBD1 (6 bases). Per the germline V gene, CDR1 is SGDLS and CDR2 is YYNGEE. Deletions cut 3 bases from V and 1 base from J, with 13 bases between. The CDR3 is 15 residues long.

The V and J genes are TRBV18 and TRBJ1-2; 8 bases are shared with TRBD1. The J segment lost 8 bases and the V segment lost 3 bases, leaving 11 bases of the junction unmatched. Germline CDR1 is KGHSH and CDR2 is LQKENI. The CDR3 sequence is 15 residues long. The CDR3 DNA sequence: TGTGCCAGCTCACCGGGCGGCAGGGGGCTTAAAGGCTACACCTTC. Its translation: CASSPGGRGLKGYTF.

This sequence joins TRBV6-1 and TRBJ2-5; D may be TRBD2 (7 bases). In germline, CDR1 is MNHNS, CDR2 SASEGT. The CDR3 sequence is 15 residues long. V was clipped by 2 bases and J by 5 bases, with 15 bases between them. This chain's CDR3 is CASSEMWGGGETQYF. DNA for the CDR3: TGTGCCAGCAGTGAAATGTGGGGAGGGGGGGAGACCCAGTACTTC.

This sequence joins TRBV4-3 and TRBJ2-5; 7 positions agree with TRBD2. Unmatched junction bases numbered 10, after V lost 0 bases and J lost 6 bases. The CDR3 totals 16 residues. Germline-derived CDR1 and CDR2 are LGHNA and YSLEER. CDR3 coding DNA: TGCGCCAGCAGCCAAGATCCTAGCGGAGCCGGAAAGACCCAGTACTTC. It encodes CASSQDPSGAGKTQYF.

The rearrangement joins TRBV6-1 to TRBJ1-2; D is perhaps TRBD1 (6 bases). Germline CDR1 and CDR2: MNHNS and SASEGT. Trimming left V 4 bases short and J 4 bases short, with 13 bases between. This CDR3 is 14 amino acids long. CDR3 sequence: CASSGGALAYGYTF. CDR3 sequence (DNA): TGTGCCAGCAGTGGGGGGGCACTTGCCTATGGCTACACCTTC.

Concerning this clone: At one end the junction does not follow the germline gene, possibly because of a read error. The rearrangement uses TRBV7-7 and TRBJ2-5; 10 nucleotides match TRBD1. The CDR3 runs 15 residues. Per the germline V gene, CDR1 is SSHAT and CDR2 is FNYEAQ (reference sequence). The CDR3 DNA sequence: TGTGCTAGCAGCCAGAGGGACAGGGGTATGGAGACCCAGTACTTC. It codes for CASSQRDRGMETQYF.

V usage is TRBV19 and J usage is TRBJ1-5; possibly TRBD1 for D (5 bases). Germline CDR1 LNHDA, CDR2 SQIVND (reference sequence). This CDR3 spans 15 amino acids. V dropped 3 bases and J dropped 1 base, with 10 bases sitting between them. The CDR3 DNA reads TGTGCCAGTAGTATTTTTCGACAGAGCAATCAGCCCCAGCATTTT. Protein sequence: CASSIFRQSNQPQHF.

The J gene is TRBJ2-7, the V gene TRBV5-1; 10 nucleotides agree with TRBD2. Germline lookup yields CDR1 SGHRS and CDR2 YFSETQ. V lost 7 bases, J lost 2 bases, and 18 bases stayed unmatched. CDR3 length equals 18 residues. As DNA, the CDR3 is TGCGCCAGCGGGGCCAGAGGGAGCGGGGGGGGACGAGCCTACGAGCAGTACTTC. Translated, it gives CASGARGSGGGRAYEQYF. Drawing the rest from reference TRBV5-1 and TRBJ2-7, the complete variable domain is KAGVTQTPRYLIKTRGQQVTLSCSPISGHRSVSWYQQTPGQGLQFLFEYFSETQRNKGNFPGRFSGRQFSNSRSEMNVSTLELGDSALYLCASGARGSGGGRAYEQYFGPGTRLTVT.